This T cell receptor beta chain was retrieved from a study of T cell repertoires in cytomegalovirus infection. Study overall: Public TCR beta signatures were indicative of both CMV infection and a matching HLA type. General study results and limits: Clonotype analysis showed dominance of the ex vivo response by HLA-C-restricted CMV-specific TCR beta clonotypes. Based on cumulative public TCR beta family frequency, carriers of CMV plus the relevant HLA were identified.

CDR1 and CDR2 (germline): MNHNS, SASEGT. Trimming stripped 5 bases from V and 15 bases from J, with 14 bases between. The CDR3 runs 12 residues. TCRdb reprocessed the reads via MiXCR and lists one record per CDR3 protein. The sample yields around 300,000 distinct CDR3 sequences, around a tenth seen once. Worth noting for this clonotype: No antigen is known for it.

This receptor was obtained from a human donor in good health (CMV status not recorded). Some clones in this sample may be carry-over from other donors' samples. The sample was PBMCs. The chain has TRBV6-1 and TRBJ1-6; D is unclear. The CDR3 sequence is CASSSDPVHLHF. CDR3 bases: TGTGCCAGCAGTTCCGACCCGGTCCACCTCCACTTT.